This T cell receptor beta chain came from a study of blood T cell repertoires in COVID-19. Study-wide background: COVID-19 samples, acute and convalescent, were from the United States, Italy and Spain.

In the authors' methods: Estimation of nucleated cell counts was performed using reference gene primer amplification. The repertoire was sequenced with immunoSEQ multiplex PCR; TCRdb's copy has only in-frame clones and lacks some. D and trimming were read from the DNA, whereas the V and J calls and clone size are those reported in that table. The sample includes under 250,000 clones, around four fifths of them seen just once. Germline V gene sequence: CDR1 MDHEN, CDR2 SYDVKM. V was pared by 6 bases and J by 4 bases, with 15 bases between. CDR3 size: 15 residues. The rearrangement links TRBV28 to TRBJ1-4; D gene unclear. Material: peripheral blood. This sequence was found in a man aged 35 to 55 with active or convalescent COVID-19. CDR3 nucleotide sequence: TGTGCCAGCAGCCTATTAGATGATTTTAATGAAAAACTGTTTTTT. This codes for CASSLLDDFNEKLFF. The entire variable domain, with the rest obtained from reference TRBV28 and TRBJ1-4, is as follows: DVKVTQSSRYLVKRTGEKVFLECVQDMDHENMFWYRQDPGLGLRLIYFSYDVKMKEKGDIPEGYSVSREKKERFSLILESASTNQTSMYLCASSLLDDFNEKLFFGSGTQLSVL.